This entry lists 9 T cell receptor beta chains sequenced from one sample in a study of patients and donors after allogeneic stem cell transplantation. TCRdb itself ran the RT-PCR reads through MiXCR, one entry per CDR3 protein. This repertoire shows hundreds of thousands of distinct CDR3 sequences, 11% to 15% found once; its top ten account for approximately 10%. Sequences were obtained from blood, either unsorted or a sorted T cell fraction (not recorded which). Receptors originate from a human donor who was either an allogeneic HSCT recipient or a stem cell or donor lymphocyte infusion donor (not recorded which). It is not recorded whose cells these are; they may come from a transplant donor.

The chain carries TRBV11-1 and TRBJ2-5, with no clear D. Germline V lookup: CDR1 SGHAT, CDR2 FQDESV (reference sequence). CDR3 length: 15 amino acids. Trimming took off 8 bases at V and 0 bases at J, with 16 bases between the two ends. CDR3: CASRPVSGYQETQYF. CDR3 bases: TGTGCCAGCCGCCCCGTGAGTGGTTACCAAGAGACCCAGTACTTC.

By sample share, this clonotype is medium-sized (0.01 to 0.1%). The J gene is TRBJ2-3, the V gene TRBV5-1; 9 positions agree with TRBD1. Germline V gene sequence: CDR1 SGHRS, CDR2 YFSETQ. V shed 4 bases and J 6 bases; nucleotides not matched to a gene: 6. The CDR3 totals 14 residues. CDR3 residues: CASSRDRVTDTQYF. CDR3 coding DNA: TGCGCCAGCAGCCGGGACAGGGTGACTGATACGCAGTATTTT.

This clonotype was observed at least ten times. V and J are TRBV5-6 and TRBJ2-2; no firm D call. V was clipped by 1 base and J by 7 bases, with 11 bases between them. Germline values: CDR1 SGHDT, CDR2 YYEEEE. The CDR3 contains 14 residues. CDR3: CASSLRTEGGELFF. The CDR3 DNA is TGTGCCAGCAGCTTGCGAACTGAAGGCGGGGAGCTGTTTTTT.

This clonotype has ten or more counts. The chain has TRBV12-3 or TRBV12-4 and TRBJ1-2; D uncertain. The CDR3 loop spans 14 amino acids. V shed 7 bases and J shed 1 base, with 13 bases lying between them. CDR3 amino acids: CASTHTQVNYGYTF. DNA of the CDR3: TGTGCCAGCACTCATACCCAGGTTAACTATGGCTACACCTTC.

This clonotype appeared a few times. The chain couples TRBV12-3 or TRBV12-4 to TRBJ1-2, with TRBD1 matching 7 bases. The V segment lost 10 bases and the J segment 6 bases; nucleotides outside the gene matches: 14. This CDR3 is built from 14 residues. The chain's CDR3 is CATFTFGTGDGYTF. In nucleotides, the CDR3 is TGTGCCACATTTACCTTCGGAACAGGGGATGGCTACACCTTC.

CDR3 amino acids: CASSARAEAKNIQYF. The CDR3 bases are TGTGCCAGCAGCGCCCGAGCGGAAGCCAAAAACATTCAGTACTTC. This chain uses TRBV9 with TRBJ2-4, with D possibly matching TRBD2 (5 bases). CDR1 is SGDLS, CDR2 YYNGEE, per germline. V lost 3 bases and J lost 0, with 10 bases in between. The CDR3 has 15 amino acids.

This clonotype was observed a few times. The chain employs TRBV9 and TRBJ2-7, with D tentatively TRBD1 or TRBD2 (6 bases each). Trimming cost V 2 bases and J 5 bases, with 17 bases left between them. Germline V CDR1 and CDR2: SGDLS, YYNGEE. The CDR3 is 15 amino acids. The chain's CDR3 is CASSVGAGGAHEQYF. CDR3 DNA sequence: TGTGCCAGCAGCGTGGGGGCCGGCGGGGCCCACGAGCAGTACTTC.

Turning to this clonotype: Just one base apart from a much larger clone, this may be a read error. The gene calls are TRBV5-1 and TRBJ2-1; possibly TRBD1 for D (5 bases). Germline V CDR1 and CDR2: SGHRS, YFSETQ. This CDR3 is 15 amino acids long. The CDR3 sequence is CARSLKDIRANEQFF. In DNA form, the CDR3 reads TGCGCCAGGAGCTTGAAGGACATACGGGCCAATGAGCAGTTCTTC.

This rearrangement joins TRBV11-2 to TRBJ2-5; D ambiguous. The V gene lost 3 bases and the J gene lost 4 bases, with 9 bases spanning the gap. CDR3 size: 13 residues. Germline V gives CDR1 SGHAT, CDR2 FQNNGV. The CDR3 protein is CASSFSLPETQYF. The CDR3 region has the DNA TGTGCCAGCAGCTTTTCTCTTCCAGAGACCCAGTACTTC.